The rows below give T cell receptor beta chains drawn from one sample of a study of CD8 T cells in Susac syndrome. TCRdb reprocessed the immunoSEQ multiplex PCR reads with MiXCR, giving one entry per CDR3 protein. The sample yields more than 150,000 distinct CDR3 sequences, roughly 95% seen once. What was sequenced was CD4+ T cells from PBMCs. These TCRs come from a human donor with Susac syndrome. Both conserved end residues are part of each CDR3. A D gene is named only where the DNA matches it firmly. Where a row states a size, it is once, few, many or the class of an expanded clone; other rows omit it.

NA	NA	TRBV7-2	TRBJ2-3	CASSFPSTDTQYF	TGTGCCAGCAGCTTTCCCAGCACAGATACGCAGTATTTT
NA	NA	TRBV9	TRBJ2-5	CASSVYLQETQYF	TGTGCCAGCAGCGTATATCTTCAAGAGACCCAGTACTTC
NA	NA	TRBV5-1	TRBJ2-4	CASSSGARDIQYF	TGCGCCAGCAGCTCCGGGGCGAGGGACATTCAGTACTTC
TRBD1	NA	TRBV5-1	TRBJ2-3	CASRGDRDTQYF	TGCGCCAGCAGAGGGGACAGGGATACGCAGTATTTT
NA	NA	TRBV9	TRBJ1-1	CASSGRWGDTEAFF	TGTGCCAGCAGCGGCCGCTGGGGTGACACTGAAGCTTTCTTT
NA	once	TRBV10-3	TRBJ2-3	CAISQEPATDTQYF	TGTGCCATCAGTCAGGAGCCGGCCACAGATACGCAGTATTTT
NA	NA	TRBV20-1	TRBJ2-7	CSARGAAGSFYEQYF	TGCAGTGCTAGAGGCGCGGCCGGGTCGTTCTACGAGCAGTACTTC
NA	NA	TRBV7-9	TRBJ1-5	CASSFGAQPQHF	TGTGCCAGCAGCTTTGGGGCGCAGCCCCAGCATTTT
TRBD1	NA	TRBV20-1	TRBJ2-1	CSASWTGFDEQFF	TGCAGTGCTAGCTGGACAGGGTTTGATGAGCAGTTCTTC
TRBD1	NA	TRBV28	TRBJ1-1	CASSPGSTGSNTEAFF	TGTGCCAGCAGTCCAGGGTCGACAGGGTCAAACACTGAAGCTTTCTTT
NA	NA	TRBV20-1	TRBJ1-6	CSASNVQGRDSPLHF	TGCAGTGCCTCCAACGTTCAGGGTCGGGATTCACCCCTCCACTTT
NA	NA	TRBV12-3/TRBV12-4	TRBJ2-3	CASSFDIADTQYF	TGTGCCAGCAGTTTTGACATTGCTGATACGCAGTATTTT
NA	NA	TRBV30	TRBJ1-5	CAWSSGYNQPQHF	TGTGCCTGGAGTTCGGGATACAATCAGCCCCAGCATTTT
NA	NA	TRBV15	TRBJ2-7	CATSRDLGPGEQYF	TGTGCCACCAGCCGGGACCTCGGCCCTGGGGAGCAGTACTTC
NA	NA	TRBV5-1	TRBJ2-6	CASSTAQGSGANVLTF	TGCGCCAGCAGCACAGCTCAAGGCTCTGGGGCCAACGTCCTGACTTTC
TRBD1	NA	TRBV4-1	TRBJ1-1	CASSQVGGQDTEAFF	TGCGCCAGCAGCCAAGTAGGGGGACAGGACACTGAAGCTTTCTTT
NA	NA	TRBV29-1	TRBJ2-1	CSARRAGSYNEQFF	TGCAGCGCCCGGAGGGCCGGCTCCTACAATGAGCAGTTCTTC
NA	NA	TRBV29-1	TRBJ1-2	CSVEKGQNYGYTF	TGCAGCGTTGAAAAGGGGCAAAACTATGGCTACACCTTC
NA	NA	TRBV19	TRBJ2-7	CASKSRRGAEQYF	TGTGCCAGTAAGTCGCGAAGAGGGGCCGAGCAGTACTTC
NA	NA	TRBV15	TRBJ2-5	CATSNLAPAPGTQYF	TGTGCCACCAGCAATTTAGCGCCGGCTCCGGGGACCCAGTACTTC
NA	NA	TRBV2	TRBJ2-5	CASSGEGWQETQYF	TGTGCCAGCAGTGGCGAGGGGTGGCAAGAGACCCAGTACTTC
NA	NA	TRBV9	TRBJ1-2	CASSSKEGRGFANYGYTF	TGTGCCAGCAGCTCCAAGGAGGGGAGGGGGTTTGCTAACTATGGCTACACCTTC
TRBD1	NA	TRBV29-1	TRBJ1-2	CSVQQGIYGYTF	TGCAGCGTTCAACAGGGGATTTATGGCTACACCTTC
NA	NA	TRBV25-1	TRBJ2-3	CASSESGDTQYF	TGTGCCAGCAGTGAATCTGGGGATACGCAGTATTTT
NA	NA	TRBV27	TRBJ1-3	CASSLTGGYSGNTIYF	TGTGCCAGCAGCCTAACGGGGGGATACTCTGGAAACACCATATATTTT
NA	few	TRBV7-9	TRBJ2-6	CASSPRDSGANVLTF	TGTGCCAGCAGCCCGAGGGACTCTGGGGCCAACGTCCTGACTTTC
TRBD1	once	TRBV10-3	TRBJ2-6	CAISGTGVTSGANVLTF	TGTGCCATCAGTGGGACAGGGGTCACTTCTGGGGCCAACGTCCTGACTTTC
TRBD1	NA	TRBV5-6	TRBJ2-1	CASSLYTHRGEQFF	TGTGCCAGCAGCTTATACACCCACAGGGGTGAGCAGTTCTTC
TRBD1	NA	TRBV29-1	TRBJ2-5	CSVELSGGSETQYF	TGCAGCGTTGAACTCTCAGGGGGCTCGGAGACCCAGTACTTC
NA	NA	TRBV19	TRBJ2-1	CASSIDWGNEQFF	TGTGCCAGTAGTATAGATTGGGGAAATGAGCAGTTCTTC
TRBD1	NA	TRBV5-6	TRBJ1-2	CASSTRDRGRYTF	TGTGCCAGCAGCACCCGGGACAGGGGTCGCTACACCTTC
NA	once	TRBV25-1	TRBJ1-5	CASRRRPQHF	TGTGCCAGCAGGAGGCGTCCCCAGCATTTT
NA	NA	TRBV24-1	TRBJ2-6	CATSDQRAGANVLTF	TGTGCCACCAGTGACCAGAGGGCCGGGGCCAACGTCCTGACTTTC
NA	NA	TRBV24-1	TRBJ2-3	CATESLSLPDTQYF	TGTGCCACCGAGTCCCTCTCCCTTCCAGATACGCAGTATTTT
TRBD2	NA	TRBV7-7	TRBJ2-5	CASSSRLAGSETQYF	TGTGCTAGCAGTTCCCGACTAGCGGGAAGTGAGACCCAGTACTTC
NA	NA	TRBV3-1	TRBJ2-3	CASSHRTDTQYF	TGTGCCAGCAGCCACAGAACAGATACGCAGTATTTT
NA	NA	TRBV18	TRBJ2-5	CASSPPFFDRGQETQYF	TGTGCCAGCTCACCACCCTTTTTCGACAGAGGGCAAGAGACCCAGTACTTC
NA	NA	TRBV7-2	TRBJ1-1	CASSLEGTKNTEAFF	TGTGCCAGCAGCCTAGAGGGGACAAAAAACACTGAAGCTTTCTTT
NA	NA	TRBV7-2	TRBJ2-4	CASSPDVLLGKNIQYF	TGTGCCAGCAGCCCAGATGTACTCTTAGGCAAAAACATTCAGTACTTC
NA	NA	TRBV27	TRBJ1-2	CASSSPGTSYGYTF	TGTGCCAGCAGTTCTCCCGGGACGTCTTATGGCTACACCTTC
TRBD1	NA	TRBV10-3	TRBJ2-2	CAITPDRGMMSGELFF	TGTGCCATCACCCCGGACAGGGGTATGATGAGCGGGGAGCTGTTTTTT
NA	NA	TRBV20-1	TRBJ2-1	CSARWQGSNEQFF	TGCAGTGCTAGATGGCAGGGTAGCAATGAGCAGTTCTTC
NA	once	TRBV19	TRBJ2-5	CASSIQVQETQYF	TGTGCCAGTAGTATACAGGTACAAGAGACCCAGTACTTC
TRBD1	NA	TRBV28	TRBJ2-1	CASSQGARVNEQFF	TGTGCCAGCAGTCAGGGGGCAAGAGTTAATGAGCAGTTCTTC
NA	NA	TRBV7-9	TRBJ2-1	CASSVSGHEQFF	TGTGCCAGCAGCGTTAGCGGTCATGAGCAGTTCTTC
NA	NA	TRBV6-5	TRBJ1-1	CASSYSENTEAFF	TGTGCCAGCAGTTACTCAGAGAACACTGAAGCTTTCTTT
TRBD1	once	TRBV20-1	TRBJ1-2	CSAREGQGAYGYTF	TGCAGTGCTAGAGAGGGACAGGGGGCATATGGCTACACCTTC
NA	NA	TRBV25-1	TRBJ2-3	CASSDRGRGTDTQYF	TGTGCCAGCAGTGATCGGGGCCGAGGGACAGATACGCAGTATTTT
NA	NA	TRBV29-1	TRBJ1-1	CSVEQVQGYTEAFF	TGCAGCGTTGAACAGGTGCAGGGTTACACTGAAGCTTTCTTT
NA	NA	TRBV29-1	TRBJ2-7	CSALGWGGEQYF	TGCAGCGCTCTCGGGTGGGGCGGCGAGCAGTACTTC
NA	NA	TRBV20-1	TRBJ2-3	CSAATPPSTDTQYF	TGCAGTGCTGCGACTCCTCCAAGCACAGATACGCAGTATTTT
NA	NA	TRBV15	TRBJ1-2	CATSSGTSPFGYTF	TGTGCCACCAGCAGCGGGACGTCCCCCTTTGGCTACACCTTC
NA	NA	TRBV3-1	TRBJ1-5	CASSQGANQPQHF	TGTGCCAGCAGCCAAGGGGCCAATCAGCCCCAGCATTTT
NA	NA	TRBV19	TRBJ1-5	CASFPAKYDSNQPQHF	TGTGCCAGTTTCCCGGCAAAATACGATAGCAATCAGCCCCAGCATTTT
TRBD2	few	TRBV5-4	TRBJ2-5	CASSLGGGQETQYF	TGTGCCAGCAGCTTGGGGGGGGGTCAAGAGACCCAGTACTTC
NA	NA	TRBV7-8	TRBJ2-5	CASSLALVGLETQYF	TGTGCCAGCAGCTTAGCGCTGGTCGGCTTGGAGACCCAGTACTTC
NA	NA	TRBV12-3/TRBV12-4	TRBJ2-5	CASSLGGQQQETQYF	TGTGCCAGCAGTTTAGGCGGACAGCAGCAAGAGACCCAGTACTTC